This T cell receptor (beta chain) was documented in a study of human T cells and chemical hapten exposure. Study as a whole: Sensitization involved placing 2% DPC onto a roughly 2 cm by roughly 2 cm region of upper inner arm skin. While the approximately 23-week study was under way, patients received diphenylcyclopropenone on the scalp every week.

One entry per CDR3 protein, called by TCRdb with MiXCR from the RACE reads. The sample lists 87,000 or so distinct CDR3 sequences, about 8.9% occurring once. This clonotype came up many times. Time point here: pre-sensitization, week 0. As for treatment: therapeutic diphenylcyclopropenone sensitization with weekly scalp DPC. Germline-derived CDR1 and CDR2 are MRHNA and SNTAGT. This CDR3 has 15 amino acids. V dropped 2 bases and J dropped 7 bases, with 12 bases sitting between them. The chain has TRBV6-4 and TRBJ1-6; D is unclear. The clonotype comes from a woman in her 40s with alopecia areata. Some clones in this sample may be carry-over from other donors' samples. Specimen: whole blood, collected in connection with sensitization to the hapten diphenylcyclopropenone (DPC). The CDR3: CASSDLPLGNSPLHF. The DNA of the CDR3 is TGTGCCAGCAGTGACCTACCGCTAGGGAATTCACCCCTCCACTTT.